This record looks at one T cell receptor beta chain sequence and its context. Its antigen remains unidentified. This sample was taken from a study of metastatic and nonmetastatic thyroid tumors. Study details: Across blood and tumor or nodule tissue, repertoires from malignant and benign thyroid patients were compared with one another.

The authors' processing: A distant-metastasis classifier for papillary thyroid cancer was built using CDR3 differences across clinicopathological groups. Using MiXCR, TCRdb reanalyzed the PCR reads. The V and J calls here are based on TCRdb, not the publication. This sample has around 45,000 clones, with less than 20% found just once. V lost 3 bases, J lost 0 bases, and 0 bases stayed unmatched. Germline assignment: CDR1 GTSNPN and CDR2 SVGIG (reference sequence). CDR3 size: 13 residues. Thyroid surgery took place with no prior treatment in any patient. General observations from the study: Malignant thyroid tumors reportedly had TCR beta diversity that was significantly higher than in benign nodules, in blood and tumor.

The chain carries TRBV30 and TRBJ2-7; 9 bases align to TRBD1. The origin of this receptor is a female donor with papillary thyroid cancer or a benign thyroid nodule (not recorded which). Some clones in this sample may be carry-over from other donors' samples. The specimen was blood. The CDR3 loop reads CAWRDRGSYEQYF. In nucleotides, the CDR3 is TGTGCCTGGAGGGACAGGGGCTCCTACGAGCAGTACTTC.